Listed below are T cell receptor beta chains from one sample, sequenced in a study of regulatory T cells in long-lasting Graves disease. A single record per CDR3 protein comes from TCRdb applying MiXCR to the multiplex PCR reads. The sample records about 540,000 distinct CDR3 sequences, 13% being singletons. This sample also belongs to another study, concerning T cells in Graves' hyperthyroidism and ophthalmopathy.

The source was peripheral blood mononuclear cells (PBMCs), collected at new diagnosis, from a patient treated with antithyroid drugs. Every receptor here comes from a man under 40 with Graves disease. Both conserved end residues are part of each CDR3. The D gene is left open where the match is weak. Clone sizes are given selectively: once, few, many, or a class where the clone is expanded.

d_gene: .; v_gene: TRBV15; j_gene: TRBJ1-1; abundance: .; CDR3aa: CATSRDVGEKAFF; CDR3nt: TGTGCCACCAGCAGAGATGTCGGGGAAAAAGCTTTCTTT
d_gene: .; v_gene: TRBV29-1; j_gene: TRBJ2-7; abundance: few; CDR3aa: CSARLTPTYEQYF; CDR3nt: TGCAGCGCCCGACTAACCCCAACGTACGAGCAGTACTTC
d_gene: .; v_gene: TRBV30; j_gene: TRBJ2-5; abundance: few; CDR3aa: CAWSVPASAGKTQYF; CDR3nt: TGTGCCTGGAGTGTACCGGCAAGCGCCGGAAAGACCCAGTACTTC
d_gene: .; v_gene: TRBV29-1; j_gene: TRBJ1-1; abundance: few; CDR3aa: CSVDRGAEAFF; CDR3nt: TGCAGCGTTGACCGGGGTGCTGAAGCTTTCTTT
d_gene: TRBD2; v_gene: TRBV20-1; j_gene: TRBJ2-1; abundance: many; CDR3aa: CSATLTSGRANEQFF; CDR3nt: TGCAGTGCTACACTAACTAGCGGGAGGGCGAATGAGCAGTTCTTC
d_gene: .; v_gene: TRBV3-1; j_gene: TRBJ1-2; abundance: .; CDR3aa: CASSQTDRRDGYTF; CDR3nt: TGTGCCAGCAGCCAAACCGACAGGCGGGACGGCTACACCTTC
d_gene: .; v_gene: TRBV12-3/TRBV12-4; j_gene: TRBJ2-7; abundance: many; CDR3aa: CASSPAGQGDGEQYF; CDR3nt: TGTGCCAGCAGCCCCGCTGGGCAGGGAGACGGCGAGCAGTACTTC
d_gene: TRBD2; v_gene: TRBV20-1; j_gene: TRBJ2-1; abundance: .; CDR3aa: CSAREPGTRVLGEQLF; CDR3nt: TGCAGTGCTAGAGAGCCCGGGACTAGAGTGTTGGGTGAGCAGCTCTTC
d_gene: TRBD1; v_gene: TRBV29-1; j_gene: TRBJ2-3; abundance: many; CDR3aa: CSVENRDRITDTQYF; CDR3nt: TGCAGCGTTGAAAACCGGGACAGAATCACAGATACGCAGTATTTT
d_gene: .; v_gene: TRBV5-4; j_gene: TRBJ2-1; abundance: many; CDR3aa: CASSLDDRSYNEQFF; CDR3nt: TGTGCCAGCAGCTTGGACGACAGGTCCTACAATGAGCAGTTCTTC
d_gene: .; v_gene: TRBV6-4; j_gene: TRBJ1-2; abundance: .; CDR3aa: CASSELLGRYGYTF; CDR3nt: TGTGCCAGCAGTGAATTGCTAGGGCGCTATGGCTACACCTTC
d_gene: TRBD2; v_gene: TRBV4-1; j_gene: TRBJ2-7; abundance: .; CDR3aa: CASSHSLPGTSNTYEQYF; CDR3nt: TGCGCCAGCAGCCATTCTCTTCCCGGGACTAGCAATACCTACGAGCAGTACTTC
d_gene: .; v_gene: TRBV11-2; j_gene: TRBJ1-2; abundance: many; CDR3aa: CASRPVEGGYGYTF; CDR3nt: TGTGCCAGCAGGCCCGTCGAGGGGGGCTATGGCTACACCTTC
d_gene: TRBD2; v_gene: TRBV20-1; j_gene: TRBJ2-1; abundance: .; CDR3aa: CSATGTSGRIGEQFF; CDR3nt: TGCAGTGCTACCGGGACTAGCGGGAGAATCGGTGAGCAGTTCTTC
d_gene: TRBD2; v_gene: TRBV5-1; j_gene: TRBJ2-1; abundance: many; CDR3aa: CASSLALAVNLGSYNEQFF; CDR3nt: TGCGCCAGCAGCTTGGCTCTAGCGGTAAACCTGGGGTCCTACAATGAGCAGTTCTTC
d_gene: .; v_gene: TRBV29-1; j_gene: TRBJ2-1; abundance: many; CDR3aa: CSVEVDFYNEQFF; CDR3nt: TGCAGCGTTGAAGTGGACTTTTACAATGAGCAGTTCTTC
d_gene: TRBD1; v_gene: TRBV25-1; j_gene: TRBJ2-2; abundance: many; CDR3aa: CASSETDRPNTGELFF; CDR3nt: TGTGCCAGCAGTGAAACGGACAGGCCGAACACCGGGGAGCTGTTTTTT
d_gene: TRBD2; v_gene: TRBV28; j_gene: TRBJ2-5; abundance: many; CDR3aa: CASGLGGDQYF; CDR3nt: TGTGCCAGCGGCCTGGGGGGGGACCAGTACTTC
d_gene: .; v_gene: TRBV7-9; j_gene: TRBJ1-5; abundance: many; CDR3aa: CASSLAWEQPQHF; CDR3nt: TGTGCCAGCAGCTTAGCGTGGGAGCAGCCCCAGCATTTT
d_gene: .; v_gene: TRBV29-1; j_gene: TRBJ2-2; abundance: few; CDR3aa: CSVEELGNTGELFF; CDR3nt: TGCAGCGTTGAGGAGCTGGGGAACACCGGGGAGCTGTTTTTT
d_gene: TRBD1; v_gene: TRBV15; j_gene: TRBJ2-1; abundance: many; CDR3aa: CATSDWDRGYNEQFF; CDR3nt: TGTGCCACCAGCGATTGGGACAGGGGATACAATGAGCAGTTCTTC
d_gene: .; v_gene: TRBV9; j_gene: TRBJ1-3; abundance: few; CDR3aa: CASSPRGLSGNTIYF; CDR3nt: TGTGCCAGCAGCCCCAGGGGACTCTCTGGAAACACCATATATTTT